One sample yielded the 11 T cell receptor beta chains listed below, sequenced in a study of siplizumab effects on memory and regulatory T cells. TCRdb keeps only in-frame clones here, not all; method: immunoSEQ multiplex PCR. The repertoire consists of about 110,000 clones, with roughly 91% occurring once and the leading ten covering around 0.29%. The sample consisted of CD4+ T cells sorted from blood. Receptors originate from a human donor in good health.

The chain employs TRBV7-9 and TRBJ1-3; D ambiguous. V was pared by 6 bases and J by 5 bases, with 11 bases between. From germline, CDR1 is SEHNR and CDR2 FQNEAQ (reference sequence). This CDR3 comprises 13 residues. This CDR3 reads CASSPPARNTIYF. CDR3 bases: TGTGCCAGCAGTCCTCCTGCGAGAAACACCATATATTTT.

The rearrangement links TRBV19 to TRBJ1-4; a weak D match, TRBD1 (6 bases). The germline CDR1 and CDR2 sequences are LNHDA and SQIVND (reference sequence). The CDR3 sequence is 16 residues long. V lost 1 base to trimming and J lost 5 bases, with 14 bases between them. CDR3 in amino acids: CASSIVRQALNEKLFF. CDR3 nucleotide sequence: TGTGCCAGTAGTATAGTGCGACAGGCACTGAATGAAAAACTGTTTTTT.

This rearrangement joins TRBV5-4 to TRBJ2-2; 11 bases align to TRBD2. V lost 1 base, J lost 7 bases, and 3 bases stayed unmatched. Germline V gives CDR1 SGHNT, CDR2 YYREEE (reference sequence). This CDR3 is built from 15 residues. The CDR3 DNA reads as TGTGCCAGCAGCTTGACTAGCGGGAGCGACGGGGAGCTGTTTTTT. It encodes CASSLTSGSDGELFF.

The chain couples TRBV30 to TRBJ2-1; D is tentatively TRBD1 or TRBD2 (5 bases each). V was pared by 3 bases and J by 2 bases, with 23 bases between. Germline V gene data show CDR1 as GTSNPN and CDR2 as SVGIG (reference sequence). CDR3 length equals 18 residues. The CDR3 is CAWSLPGLGTPPYNEQFF. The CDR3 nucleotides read TGTGCCTGGAGCTTACCAGGCCTAGGGACCCCACCCTACAATGAGCAGTTCTTC.

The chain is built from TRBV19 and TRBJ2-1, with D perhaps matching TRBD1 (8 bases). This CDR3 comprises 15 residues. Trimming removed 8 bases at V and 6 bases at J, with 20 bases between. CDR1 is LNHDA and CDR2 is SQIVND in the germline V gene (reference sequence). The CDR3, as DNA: TGTGCCAGTGCTAACAGGGGGAGGGCCGGCAATGAGCAGTTCTTC. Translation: CASANRGRAGNEQFF. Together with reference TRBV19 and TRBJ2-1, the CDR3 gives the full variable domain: DGGITQSPKYLFRKEGQNVTLSCEQNLNHDAMYWYRQDPGQGLRLIYYSQIVNDFQKGDIAEGYSVSREKKESFPLTVTSAQKNPTAFYLCASANRGRAGNEQFFGPGTRLTVL.

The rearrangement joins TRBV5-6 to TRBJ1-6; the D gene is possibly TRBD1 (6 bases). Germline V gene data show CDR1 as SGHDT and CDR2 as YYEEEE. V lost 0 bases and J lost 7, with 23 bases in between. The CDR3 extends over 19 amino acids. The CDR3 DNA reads TGTGCCAGCAGCTTGGATGGACAGCCAGGCGTCTCGGGGAATTCACCCCTCCACTTT. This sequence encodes CASSLDGQPGVSGNSPLHF.

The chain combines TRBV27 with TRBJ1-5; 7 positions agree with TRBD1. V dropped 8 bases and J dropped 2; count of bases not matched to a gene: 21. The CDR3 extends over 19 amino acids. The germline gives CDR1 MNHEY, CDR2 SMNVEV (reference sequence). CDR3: CASRTTQRQGRGGNQPQHF. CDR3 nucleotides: TGTGCCAGCCGGACCACACAAAGACAGGGCCGGGGTGGCAATCAGCCCCAGCATTTT.

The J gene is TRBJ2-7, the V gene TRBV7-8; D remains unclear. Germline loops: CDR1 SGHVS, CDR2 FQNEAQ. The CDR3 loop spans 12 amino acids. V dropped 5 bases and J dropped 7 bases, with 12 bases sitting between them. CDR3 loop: CASSPSTGEQYF. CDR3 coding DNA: TGTGCCAGCAGCCCAAGCACTGGTGAGCAGTACTTC.

This CDR3 is CASSLSYGRFEQYF. CDR3 sequence (DNA): TGTGCCAGCAGTTTAAGTTACGGTCGGTTCGAGCAGTACTTC. The chain recombines TRBV27 with TRBJ2-7; no definite D call. This CDR3 has 14 amino acids. The V end lost 2 bases, the J end lost 6 bases, and 14 bases lay between the germline ends. The germline gives CDR1 MNHEY, CDR2 SMNVEV (reference sequence).

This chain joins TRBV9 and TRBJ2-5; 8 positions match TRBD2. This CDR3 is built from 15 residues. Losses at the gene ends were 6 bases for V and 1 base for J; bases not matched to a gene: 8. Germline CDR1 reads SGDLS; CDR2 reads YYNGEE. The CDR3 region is CASTPRGGPQETQYF. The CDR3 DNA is TGTGCCAGCACCCCCCGGGGGGGTCCCCAAGAGACCCAGTACTTC.

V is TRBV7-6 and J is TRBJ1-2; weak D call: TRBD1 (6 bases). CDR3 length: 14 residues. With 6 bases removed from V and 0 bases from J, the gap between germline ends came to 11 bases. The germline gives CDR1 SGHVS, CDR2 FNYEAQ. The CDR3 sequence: CASSPGQPNYGYTF. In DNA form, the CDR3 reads TGTGCCAGCAGTCCCGGACAGCCTAACTATGGCTACACCTTC.